The clone carrying this TCR beta chain was seen a handful of times. The sample originates from a study of blood T cell repertoires in COVID-19. From germline, CDR1 is MGHDK and CDR2 SYGVNS. The CDR3 totals 15 residues. V shed 2 bases and J 0 bases; nucleotides not matched to a gene: 0. The authors' processing: Estimates of nucleated cell counts were drawn from the amplification of reference gene primers. Some clones are missing from TCRdb's copy, which holds only in-frame ones; the method was immunoSEQ multiplex PCR. V and J calls and clone size are copied from that table; D and trimming were computed from the DNA. The sample includes more than 90,000 clones, around 85% of them seen just once.

The TCR comes from a woman in her 70s with active or convalescent COVID-19. Sequenced input: peripheral blood. The V and J genes are TRBV25-1 and TRBJ1-4, with 7 bases lining up with TRBD1. CDR3 sequence reads: CASSEGTATNEKLFF. The CDR3 region has the DNA TGTGCCAGCAGTGAAGGGACAGCAACTAATGAAAAACTGTTTTTT.